This is a list of T cell receptor beta chains from one sample in a study of technical replicates of blood from a few donors. TCRdb's copy holds only in-frame clones and misses some; the assay was immunoSEQ multiplex PCR. Of more than 65,000 clones in the sample, 95% were seen once. Specimen: T cells isolated from PBMCs. The receptor source for this set is a human donor in good health. The CDR3 runs from the conserved cysteine through the conserved F or W. The order of the fields is V gene, J gene, clone size, D gene, CDR3 DNA, CDR3 protein. The D gene is left open where the match is weak. Part of the rows lack a size; the others show once, few, many or a class for expanded clones.

TRBV9	TRBJ1-2	-	TRBD1	TGTGCCAGCAGCGTAGGGAAGGGACAGGGCTACTATGGCTACACCTTC	CASSVGKGQGYYGYTF
TRBV11-2	TRBJ2-7	-	TRBD2	TGTGCCAGCAGCGGAGGACTAGCGGGAAGCTACGAGCAGTACTTC	CASSGGLAGSYEQYF
TRBV4-3	TRBJ1-1	-	-	TGCGCCAGCAGCCAAGGAACAGGGAATGAAGCTTTCTTT	CASSQGTGNEAFF
TRBV28	TRBJ2-3	-	-	TGTGCCAGCAGTTCCCTAGAGGGGGGCACAGATACGCAGTATTTT	CASSSLEGGTDTQYF
TRBV27	TRBJ1-4	-	-	TGTGCCAGCAGACTCGGGACACAGGGAAATGAAAAACTGTGTTTT	CASRLGTQGNEKLCF
TRBV11-3	TRBJ1-4	-	TRBD1	TGTGCCAGCAGCCCAGGGACAGGGAGTTATGCAACTAATGAAAAACTGTTTTTT	CASSPGTGSYATNEKLFF
TRBV7-2	TRBJ2-3	-	-	TGTGCCAGCAGTTCGGTAGGAGCAGAAAAATTCACAGATACGCAGTATTTT	CASSSVGAEKFTDTQYF
TRBV11-2	TRBJ2-3	-	TRBD2	TGTGCCAGCAGCTTAGATCGTGGCGGGAGGGCAGATACGCAGTATTTT	CASSLDRGGRADTQYF
TRBV19	TRBJ1-4	-	-	TGTGCCAGTAGTATACGGAGGGGCGAAAAACTGTTTTTT	CASSIRRGEKLFF
TRBV18	TRBJ2-3	-	TRBD2	TGTGCCAGCTCACCACTGAGCGGGAGGGCCGGAGATACGCAGTATTTT	CASSPLSGRAGDTQYF
TRBV27	TRBJ2-7	-	TRBD2	TGTGCCAGCAGTAGGACTAGCGGGGTAAAGGTCTACGAGCAGTACTTC	CASSRTSGVKVYEQYF
TRBV5-1	TRBJ2-2	-	-	TGCGCCAGCAGCTTGGGGGCTAGCCCGACCGGGGAGCTGTTTTTT	CASSLGASPTGELFF
TRBV11-3	TRBJ2-1	-	TRBD2	TGTGCCAGCAGCTTAGGTTCCGGGACTAGCTCCTACAATGAGCAGTTCTTC	CASSLGSGTSSYNEQFF
TRBV6-6	TRBJ2-1	-	TRBD2	TGTGCCAGCAGTTACTATCGGGAGGGCCCCTACAATGAGCAGTTCTTC	CASSYYREGPYNEQFF
TRBV9	TRBJ1-1	-	-	TGTGCCAGCAGCGTAGGTATGAACACTGAAGCTTTCTTT	CASSVGMNTEAFF
TRBV6-5	TRBJ2-2	-	-	TGTGCCAGCAGTTACCATACGGGAGAATTATCCGGGGAGCTGTTTTTT	CASSYHTGELSGELFF
TRBV2	TRBJ1-1	-	-	TGTGCCAGCAATATTCGGAGCGGGGGCGGAGACACTGAAGCTTTCTTT	CASNIRSGGGDTEAFF
TRBV9	TRBJ1-2	-	TRBD1	TGTGCCAGCAGCTACCTCACAGGGGATTTAGGTGGCTACACCTTC	CASSYLTGDLGGYTF
TRBV9	TRBJ2-3	-	-	TGTGCCAGCAGCGTACGCCCAGGGAGCACAGATACGCAGTATTTT	CASSVRPGSTDTQYF
TRBV30	TRBJ2-7	-	-	TGTGCCTGGAGTGAGGATACAGGATTGTACTTC	CAWSEDTGLYF
TRBV28	TRBJ1-1	-	-	TGTGCCAGCAGTTTACTAGACACTGAAGCTTTCTTT	CASSLLDTEAFF
TRBV19	TRBJ2-1	-	-	TGTGCCAGTAGTATACCGGGTCTTGGGAGGAATGAGCAGTTCTTC	CASSIPGLGRNEQFF
TRBV6-4	TRBJ2-1	few	-	TGTGCCAGCAGTGACAGGTGGCTAGATGAGCAGTTCTTC	CASSDRWLDEQFF
TRBV19	TRBJ2-7	-	-	TGTGCCAGTAGTATAGTCGCCAGCGGGCGCGACGAGCAGTACTTC	CASSIVASGRDEQYF
TRBV11-2	TRBJ2-7	-	TRBD2	TGTGCCAGCAGCTCCAGCGGGAGCTACGAGCAGTACTTC	CASSSSGSYEQYF
TRBV27	TRBJ1-4	-	TRBD1	TGTGCCAGCAGGGACAGGAAAACTGCAACTAATGAAAAACTGTTTTTT	CASRDRKTATNEKLFF
TRBV9	TRBJ1-2	-	TRBD1	TGTGCCAGCAGCGTAGCTAGGAGACAGGGTTCTTGGGGCTACACCTTC	CASSVARRQGSWGYTF
TRBV6-1	TRBJ2-1	-	TRBD2	TGTGCCAGCAGCCTCGGGAGGGCCCCCTACAATGAGCAGTTCTTC	CASSLGRAPYNEQFF
TRBV11-2	TRBJ2-1	-	TRBD2	TGTGCCAGCAGCTCCATTAGCGGGGGCTACAATGAGCAGTTCTTC	CASSSISGGYNEQFF
TRBV16	TRBJ2-1	-	TRBD2	TGTGCCAGCAGCCAATCCCTAGCGGGGGTCTACAATGAGCAGTTCTTC	CASSQSLAGVYNEQFF
TRBV7-9	TRBJ2-3	-	-	TGTGCCAGCAGCAGAGTTAGCACAGATACGCAGTATTTT	CASSRVSTDTQYF
TRBV6-5	TRBJ2-1	-	TRBD2	TGTGCCAGCAGCCTTAGCGGGAGGGTCAATGAGCAGTTCTTC	CASSLSGRVNEQFF
TRBV6-6	TRBJ2-3	-	TRBD2	TGTGCCAGCAGTAGCGGGAAGACAGATACGCAGTATTTT	CASSSGKTDTQYF
TRBV6-5	TRBJ2-5	-	-	TGTGCCGGGGCGGATCAAGAGACCCAGTACTTC	CAGADQETQYF
TRBV14	TRBJ2-1	-	TRBD2	TGTGCCAGCAGCCAAGGGTACACTAGCGGGAGAAGGTATGAGCAGTTCTTC	CASSQGYTSGRRYEQFF
TRBV6-5	TRBJ1-1	-	TRBD1	TGTGCCAGCAGTTATGAGTGGGACAGGGGGCGCGTCTTT	CASSYEWDRGRVF
TRBV5-6	TRBJ2-2	-	-	TGTGCCAGCAGCTTGTCTTCGTCTAGACTTAACACCGGGGAGCTGTTTTTT	CASSLSSSRLNTGELFF
TRBV4-3	TRBJ1-3	-	-	TGCGCCAGCAGCCAAGAACTGGCGGGTATGGCTGGAAACACCATATATTTT	CASSQELAGMAGNTIYF
TRBV2	TRBJ2-7	-	TRBD2	TGTGCCAGCAGTGAAGGGCTAGCGGATCTGTACGAGCAGTACTTC	CASSEGLADLYEQYF
TRBV16	TRBJ1-5	-	TRBD1	TGTGCCAGCAGCCGAGGACAGGGGGATTTCCAGCCCCAGCATTTT	CASSRGQGDFQPQHF
TRBV6-1	TRBJ1-2	-	TRBD1	TGTGCCAGCAGTGAGACTCCAGGGGGCGGAGTCCGAAACTATGGCTACACCTTC	CASSETPGGGVRNYGYTF
TRBV6-6	TRBJ2-3	-	-	TGTGCCAGCAGAAAGAACAGGGATAGCACAGATACGCAGTATTTT	CASRKNRDSTDTQYF
TRBV2	TRBJ2-7	-	TRBD2	TGTGCCAGCAGTCCTCTAGCGGGAGTTAATTACGAGCAGTACTTC	CASSPLAGVNYEQYF
TRBV11-3	TRBJ2-5	-	-	TGTGCCAGCAGCCAGACAGGTTTCCAAGAGACCCAGTACTTC	CASSQTGFQETQYF
TRBV25-1	TRBJ2-1	-	TRBD2	TGTGCCAGCAGTGACGGGGGGATATCCTACAATGAGCAGTTCTTC	CASSDGGISYNEQFF